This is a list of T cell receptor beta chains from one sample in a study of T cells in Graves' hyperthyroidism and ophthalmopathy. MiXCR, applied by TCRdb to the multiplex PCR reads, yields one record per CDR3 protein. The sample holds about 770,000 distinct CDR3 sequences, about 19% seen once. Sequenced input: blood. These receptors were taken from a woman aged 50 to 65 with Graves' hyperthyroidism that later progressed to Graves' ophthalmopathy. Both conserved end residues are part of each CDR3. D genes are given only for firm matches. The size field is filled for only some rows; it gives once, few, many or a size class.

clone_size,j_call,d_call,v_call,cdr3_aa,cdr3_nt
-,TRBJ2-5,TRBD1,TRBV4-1,CASSQAPTGPQETQYF,TGCGCCAGCAGCCAAGCCCCGACAGGGCCCCAAGAGACCCAGTACTTC
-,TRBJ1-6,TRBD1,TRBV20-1,CSARYDRGLSPLHF,TGCAGTGCTAGATACGACAGGGGGCTTTCACCCCTCCACTTT
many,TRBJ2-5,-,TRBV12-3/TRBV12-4,CASSSQDIQETQYF,TGTGCCAGCAGTTCCCAGGACATTCAAGAGACCCAGTACTTC
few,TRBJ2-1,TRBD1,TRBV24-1,CATSDAGGLGCGNEQFF,TGTGCCACCAGTGATGCAGGGGGCTTAGGATGCGGGAATGAGCAGTTCTTC
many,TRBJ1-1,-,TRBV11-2,CASSLEAVETEAFF,TGTGCCAGCAGCTTAGAGGCCGTAGAGACTGAAGCTTTCTTT
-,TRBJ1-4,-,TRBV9,CASSVNGNEKLFF,TGTGCCAGCAGCGTAAACGGCAATGAAAAACTGTTTTTT
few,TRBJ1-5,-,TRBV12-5,CASAHPDSRGNQPQHF,TGTGCTAGTGCCCATCCGGACAGTAGGGGAAATCAGCCCCAGCATTTT
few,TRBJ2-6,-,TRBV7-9,CASSPPGLHSGANVLTF,TGTGCCAGCAGCCCGCCGGGACTTCACTCTGGGGCCAACGTCCTGACTTTC
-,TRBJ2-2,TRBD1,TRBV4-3,CASSQARGLTGELFF,TGCGCCAGCAGCCAAGCCAGGGGGCTCACCGGGGAGCTGTTTTTT
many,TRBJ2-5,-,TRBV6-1,CASSRGVRGQETQYF,TGTGCCAGCAGTAGGGGGGTCAGGGGCCAAGAGACCCAGTACTTC
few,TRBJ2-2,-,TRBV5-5,CASIQGGNTGELFF,TGTGCCAGCATTCAAGGAGGGAACACCGGGGAGCTGTTTTTT
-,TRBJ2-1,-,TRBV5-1,CASSIGRTQSFYNEQFF,TGCGCCAGCAGCATCGGACGGACTCAGAGCTTCTACAATGAGCAGTTCTTC
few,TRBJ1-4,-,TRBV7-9,CASSPQDNEKLFF,TGTGCCAGCAGCCCGCAGGATAATGAAAAACTGTTTTTT
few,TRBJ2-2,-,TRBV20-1,CSASTENTGELFF,TGCAGTGCTAGCACAGAGAACACCGGGGAGCTGTTTTTT
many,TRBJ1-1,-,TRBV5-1,CASSPGRTLEAFF,TGCGCCAGCAGCCCGGGACGGACTCTTGAAGCTTTCTTT
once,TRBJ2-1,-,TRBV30,CAWSVWVGEQFF,TGTGCCTGGAGTGTCTGGGTTGGTGAGCAGTTCTTC
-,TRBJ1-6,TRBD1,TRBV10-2,CASRRTGSPLHF,TGCGCCAGCAGACGGACAGGCTCACCCCTCCACTTT
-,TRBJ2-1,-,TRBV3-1,CASSQESISYNEQFF,TGTGCCAGCAGCCAAGAGTCGATCTCCTACAATGAGCAGTTCTTC
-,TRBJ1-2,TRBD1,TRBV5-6,CASSSESQGNYGYTF,TGTGCCAGCAGCTCAGAATCACAGGGGAACTATGGCTACACCTTC
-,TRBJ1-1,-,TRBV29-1,CSVKVYILNTEAFF,TGCAGCGTTAAGGTTTACATTTTGAACACTGAAGCTTTCTTT
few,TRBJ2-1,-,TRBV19,CASSMGSHSYNEQFF,TGTGCCAGTAGTATGGGATCTCATTCCTACAATGAGCAGTTCTTC
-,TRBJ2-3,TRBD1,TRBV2,CASSGQGALADTQYF,TGTGCCAGCAGTGGACAGGGGGCCCTGGCAGATACGCAGTATTTT
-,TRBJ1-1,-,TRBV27,CASRTDSTNTEAFF,TGTGCCAGCAGGACTGACAGCACCAACACTGAAGCTTTCTTT
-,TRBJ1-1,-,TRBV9,CASSVGKTYTEAFF,TGTGCCAGCAGCGTAGGTAAAACGTACACTGAAGCTTTCTTT
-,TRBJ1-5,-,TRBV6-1,CASRHADQPQHF,TGTGCCAGCAGACACGCGGATCAGCCCCAGCATTTT
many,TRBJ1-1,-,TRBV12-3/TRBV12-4,CASSLVGGGTEAFF,TGCGCCAGCAGCTTGGTTGGTGGAGGGACTGAAGCTTTCTTT
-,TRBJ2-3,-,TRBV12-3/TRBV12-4,CASSLGRAGDTQYF,TGTGCCAGCAGCCTTGGACGGGCCGGGGATACGCAGTATTTT
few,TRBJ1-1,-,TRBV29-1,CSVAISGSNTEAFF,TGCAGCGTTGCCATCTCGGGGTCGAACACTGAAGCTTTCTTT
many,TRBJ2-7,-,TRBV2,CASSEVWGVSSYEQYF,TGTGCCAGCAGTGAGGTATGGGGGGTGAGCTCCTACGAGCAGTACTTC
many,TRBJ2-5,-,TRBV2,CASSDPRGTEETQYF,TGTGCCAGCAGTGATCCCCGAGGAACCGAAGAGACCCAGTACTTC
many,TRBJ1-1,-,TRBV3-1,CASAGTGGRRTEAFF,TGTGCCAGCGCGGGAACCGGGGGTCGTCGCACTGAAGCTTTCTTT
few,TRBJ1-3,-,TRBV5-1,CASSLREAGDLYSGNTIYF,TGCGCCAGCAGCTTGAGGGAGGCTGGGGATCTCTACTCTGGAAACACCATATATTTT
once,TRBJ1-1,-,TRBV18,CASSPLGHPTEAFF,TGTGCCAGCTCACCTCTTGGACACCCCACTGAAGCTTTCTTT
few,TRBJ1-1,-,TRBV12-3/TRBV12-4,CASIRRDSHGEAFF,TGTGCCAGCATCCGCCGGGACTCCCACGGGGAAGCTTTCTTT
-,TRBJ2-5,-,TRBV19,CASSSVFLETQYF,TGTGCCAGTAGTTCGGTCTTTCTAGAGACCCAGTACTTC
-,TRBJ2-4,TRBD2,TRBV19,CASSILSGGADKNIQYF,TGTGCCAGTAGTATTCTTAGCGGGGGGGCAGACAAAAACATTCAGTACTTC
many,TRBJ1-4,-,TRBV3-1,CASSQDEVQGGQFDEKLFF,TGTGCCAGCAGCCAAGACGAGGTACAAGGGGGTCAGTTTGATGAAAAACTGTTTTTT
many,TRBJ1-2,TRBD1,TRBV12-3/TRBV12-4,CASQPEVQGANYGYTF,TGTGCCAGCCAACCGGAGGTTCAGGGGGCTAACTATGGCTACACCTTC
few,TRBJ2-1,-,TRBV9,CASSQSGTHYNEQFF,TGTGCCAGCAGCCAGTCCGGGACACATTACAATGAGCAGTTCTTC
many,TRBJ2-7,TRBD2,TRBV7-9,CASSPSQRGFSYEQYF,TGTGCCAGCAGCCCGTCTCAGCGGGGTTTCTCCTACGAGCAGTACTTC